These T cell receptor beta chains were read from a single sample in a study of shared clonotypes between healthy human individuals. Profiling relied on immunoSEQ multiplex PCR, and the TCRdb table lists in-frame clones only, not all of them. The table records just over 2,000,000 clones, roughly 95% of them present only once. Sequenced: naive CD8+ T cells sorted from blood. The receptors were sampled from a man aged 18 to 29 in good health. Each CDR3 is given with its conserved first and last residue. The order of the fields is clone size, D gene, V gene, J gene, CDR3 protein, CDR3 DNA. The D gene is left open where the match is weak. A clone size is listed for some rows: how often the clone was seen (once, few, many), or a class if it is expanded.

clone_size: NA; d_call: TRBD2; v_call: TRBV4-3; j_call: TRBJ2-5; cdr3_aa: CASSQDGTGGWETQYF; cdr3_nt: TGCGCCAGCAGCCAAGATGGGACGGGAGGATGGGAGACCCAGTACTTC
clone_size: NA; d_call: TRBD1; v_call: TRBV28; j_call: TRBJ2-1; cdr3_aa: CASKNRGPIYNEQFF; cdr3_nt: TGTGCCAGCAAAAACAGGGGGCCCATCTACAATGAGCAGTTCTTC
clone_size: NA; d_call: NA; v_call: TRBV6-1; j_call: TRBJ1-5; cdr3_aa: CASNEGDNQPQHF; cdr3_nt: TGTGCCAGCAATGAAGGCGACAATCAGCCCCAGCATTTT
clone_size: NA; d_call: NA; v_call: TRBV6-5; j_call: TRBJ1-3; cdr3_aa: CASSYEGAGNTIYF; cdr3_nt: TGTGCCAGCAGTTACGAGGGGGCTGGAAACACCATATATTTT
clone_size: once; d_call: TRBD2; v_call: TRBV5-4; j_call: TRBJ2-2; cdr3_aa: CASSPQGLAGVGTGELFF; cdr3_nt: TGTGCCAGCAGCCCCCAAGGACTAGCGGGAGTGGGGACCGGGGAGCTGTTTTTT
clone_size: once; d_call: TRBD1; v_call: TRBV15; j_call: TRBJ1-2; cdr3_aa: CATSREPGGNYGYTF; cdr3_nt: TGTGCCACCAGCAGAGAACCAGGGGGTAACTATGGCTACACCTTC
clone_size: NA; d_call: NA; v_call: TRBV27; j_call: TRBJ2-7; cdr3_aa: CASSLQGPRNEQYF; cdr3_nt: TGTGCCAGCAGTTTGCAGGGGCCTAGGAACGAGCAGTACTTC
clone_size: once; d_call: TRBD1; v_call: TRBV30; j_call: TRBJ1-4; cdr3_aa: CAWSGGQLGSEKLFF; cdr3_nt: TGTGCCTGGAGTGGGGGACAGCTTGGCAGTGAAAAACTGTTTTTT
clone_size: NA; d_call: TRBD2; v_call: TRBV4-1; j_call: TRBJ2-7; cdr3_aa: CASSYRLAGYEQYF; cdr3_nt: TGCGCCAGCAGCTATAGACTAGCGGGCTACGAGCAGTACTTC
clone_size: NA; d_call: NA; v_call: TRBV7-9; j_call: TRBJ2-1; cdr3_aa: CASSLGGINEQFF; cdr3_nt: TGTGCCAGCAGCTTAGGGGGAATCAATGAGCAGTTCTTC
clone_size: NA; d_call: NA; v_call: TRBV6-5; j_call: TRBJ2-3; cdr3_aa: CASTGGTDTQYF; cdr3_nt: TGTGCCAGCACCGGCGGGACAGATACGCAGTATTTT
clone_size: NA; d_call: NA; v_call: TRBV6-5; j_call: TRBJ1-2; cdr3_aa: CASSYSVADGYTF; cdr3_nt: TGTGCCAGCAGTTACTCGGTGGCAGATGGCTACACCTTC
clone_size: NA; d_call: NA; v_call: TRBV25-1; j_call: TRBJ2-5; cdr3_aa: CASSEDQETQYF; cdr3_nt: TGTGCCAGCAGTGAAGATCAAGAGACCCAGTACTTC
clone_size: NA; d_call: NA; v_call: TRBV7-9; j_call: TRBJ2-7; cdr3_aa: CASSPPNQNYEQYF; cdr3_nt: TGTGCCAGCAGCCCACCCAACCAGAATTACGAGCAGTACTTC
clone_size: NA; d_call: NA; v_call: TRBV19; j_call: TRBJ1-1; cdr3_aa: CASSIDQGAFF; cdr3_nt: TGTGCCAGTAGTATAGATCAGGGAGCTTTCTTT
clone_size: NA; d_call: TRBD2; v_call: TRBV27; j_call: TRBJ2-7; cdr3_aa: CASSSTSGLYEQYF; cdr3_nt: TGTGCCAGCAGTTCGACTAGCGGCCTCTACGAGCAGTACTTC
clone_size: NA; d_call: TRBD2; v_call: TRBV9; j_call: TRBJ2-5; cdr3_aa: CASSVGTSWQETQYF; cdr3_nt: TGTGCCAGCAGCGTAGGGACTAGTTGGCAAGAGACCCAGTACTTC
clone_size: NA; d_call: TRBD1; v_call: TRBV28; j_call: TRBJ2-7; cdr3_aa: CASSLTGASYEQYF; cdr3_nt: TGTGCCAGCAGTCTGACAGGGGCATCCTACGAGCAGTACTTC
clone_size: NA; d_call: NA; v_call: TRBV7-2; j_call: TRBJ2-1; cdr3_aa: CASSLGYRESFF; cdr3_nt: TGTGCCAGCAGCTTAGGCTACCGGGAGTCGTTCTTC
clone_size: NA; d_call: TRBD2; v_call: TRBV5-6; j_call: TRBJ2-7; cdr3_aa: CASSLAPGGEQYF; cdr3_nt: TGTGCCAGCAGCTTGGCCCCGGGGGGCGAGCAGTACTTC
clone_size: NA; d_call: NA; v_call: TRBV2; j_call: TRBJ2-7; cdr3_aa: CATSASPSYEQYF; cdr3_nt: TGTGCCACTTCAGCTTCCCCCTCCTACGAGCAGTACTTC